The 19 T cell receptor beta chains below were found in one sample sequenced in a study of CD8+CD57+ T cells in acquired aplastic anemia. For CDR3 and TCR beta VDJ profiling, genomic DNA was the template used. TCRdb analysed the reads with MiXCR anew, one entry per CDR3 protein. The repertoire has approximately 270,000 distinct CDR3 sequences, approximately 55% of them found once; the top ten carry 8%. Specimen: sorted CD4+, CD8+, or CD8+CD57+ T cells (not recorded which) from PBMCs. All receptors derive from a human donor with severe aplastic anemia or a healthy control (not recorded which).

This clonotype was detected a few times. A much larger clone differs by one base, so this may be a read error. J is TRBJ2-7 and V is TRBV11-3, with D possibly matching TRBD1 (5 bases). Germline lookup yields CDR1 SGHNT and CDR2 YENEEA. Deletions cut 10 bases from V and 0 bases from J, with 13 bases between. The CDR3 sequence is 13 residues long. CDR3 sequence reads: CANSIDSSYEQYF. Here the CDR3 DNA reads TGTGCCAACAGTATTGACAGCTCCTACGAGCAGTACTTC. Full variable domain (missing parts from reference TRBV11-3 and TRBJ2-7): EAGVVQSPRYKIIEKKQPVAFWCNPISGHNTLYWYLQNLGQGPELLIRYENEEAVDDSQLPKDRFSAERLKGVDSTLKIQPAELGDSAVYLCANSIDSSYEQYFGPGTRLTVT.

This clonotype has only one observation. The chain links TRBV20-1 to TRBJ1-2, with D tentatively TRBD1 (6 bases). Trimming stripped 4 bases from V and 7 bases from J, with 16 bases between. The CDR3 consists of 13 residues. Germline V gives CDR1 DFQATT, CDR2 SNEGSKA (reference sequence). CDR3 protein: CSAKGGGAGGYTF. CDR3 DNA: TGCAGTGCTAAAGGCGGGGGGGCGGGTGGCTACACCTTC.

This clonotype was counted at least ten times. The V and J genes are TRBV9 and TRBJ2-3; D possibly corresponds to TRBD2 (6 bases). There are 16 residues in the CDR3. CDR1 and CDR2 from the germline V gene are SGDLS and YYNGEE. Trimming took 0 bases from V and 4 from J, leaving 15 bases between them. DNA of the CDR3: TGTGCCAGCAGCGTAGGGGCCGGGAGTAGGGCAGATACGCAGTATTTT. Translating gives CASSVGAGSRADTQYF.

The gene calls are TRBV7-3 and TRBJ2-3; no reliable D call. The V end lost 7 bases, the J end lost 2 bases, and 16 bases lay between the germline ends. CDR1 is SGHTA and CDR2 is FQGTGA in the germline V gene. The CDR3 is made up of 15 amino acids. CDR3 sequence reads: CASTHGGRNTDTQYF. CDR3 in DNA: TGTGCCAGCACCCACGGCGGTAGGAACACAGATACGCAGTATTTT.

This clonotype was detected many times. The CDR3 protein is CASSLKGTSSYEQYF. The CDR3 DNA is TGCGCCAGCAGCTTGAAAGGGACCAGCTCCTACGAGCAGTACTTC. The gene calls are TRBV5-1 and TRBJ2-7; TRBD1 or TRBD2 may be the D gene (5 bases each). Germline values: CDR1 SGHRS, CDR2 YFSETQ. The CDR3 contains 15 residues. V lost 1 base and J 0 bases, leaving 11 bases between the germline ends.

A single count supports this clonotype. This chain joins TRBV19 and TRBJ1-5; maybe TRBD1 (6 bases). Germline assignment: CDR1 LNHDA and CDR2 SQIVND (reference sequence). CDR3 size: 16 residues. V shed 5 bases and J shed 0 bases, with 14 bases lying between them. DNA of the CDR3: TGTGCCAGTAGTCGAACCGGGGGCAGTAGCAATCAGCCCCAGCATTTT. Residues: CASSRTGGSSNQPQHF.

Here the CDR3 reads CSVVDGRRDEQYF. As DNA, the CDR3 is TGCAGCGTTGTTGATGGGAGGAGGGACGAGCAGTACTTC. The chain links TRBV29-1 to TRBJ2-7; possibly TRBD2 for D (6 bases). The CDR3 contains 13 residues. Germline CDR1 reads SQVTM; CDR2 reads ANQGSEA. Trimming took 4 bases from V and 5 from J, leaving 15 bases between them.

Remarks on this clonotype: This may be a read error, as it is one base from a much larger clone. The rearrangement uses TRBV18 and TRBJ2-3; D gene ambiguous. Germline V gives CDR1 KGHSH, CDR2 LQKENI. The CDR3 runs 13 residues. CDR3: CASPPDSTDTQYF. The CDR3 coding sequence is TGTGCCAGCCCACCTGACAGCACAGATACGCAGTATTTT.

The chain links TRBV29-1 to TRBJ1-2, with unresolved D. CDR1 SQVTM and CDR2 ANQGSEA come from the germline V gene. Trimming removed 8 bases from V and 2 bases from J, with 12 bases in between. This CDR3 is built from 12 residues. The CDR3, as DNA: TGCAGCAGCCAAAACGGGAACTATGGCTACACCTTC. It translates to CSSQNGNYGYTF. The variable domain in full, with the rest retrieved from reference TRBV29-1 and TRBJ1-2, is SAVISQKPSRDICQRGTSLTIQCQVDSQVTMMFWYRQQPGQSLTLIATANQGSEATYESGFVIDKFPISRPNLTFSTLTVSNMSPEDSSIYLCSSQNGNYGYTFGSGTRLTVV.

This clonotype was recorded many times. The chain uses TRBV7-6 and TRBJ2-3, with D perhaps TRBD1 (7 bases). CDR1 SGHVS and CDR2 FNYEAQ come from the germline V gene. The CDR3 is 15 residues long. The V end lost 5 bases, the J end lost 2 bases, and 14 bases lay between the germline ends. This CDR3 reads CASSPGGPATDTQYF. The CDR3, as DNA: TGTGCCAGCAGCCCAGGGGGGCCTGCCACAGATACGCAGTATTTT.

This clonotype was seen at least ten times. V usage is TRBV4-1 and J usage is TRBJ1-1; 9 bases fit TRBD1. Germline V gives CDR1 MGHRA, CDR2 YSYEKL. This CDR3 region has 15 residues. Trimming took 3 bases from V and 5 from J; bases not matched to a gene: 7. CDR3 coding DNA: TGCGCCAGCAGCCAGGCTCACAGGGGGCGGACTGAAGCTTTCTTT. As protein: CASSQAHRGRTEAFF.

This chain's CDR3 is CATSRSRVRHGYTF. The CDR3 nucleotides are TGTGCCACCAGCCGGAGCAGGGTACGACATGGCTACACCTTC. The chain carries TRBV15 and TRBJ1-2, with a weak D call TRBD1 (5 bases). This CDR3 is built from 14 residues. Trimming left V 5 bases short and J 6 bases short, with 16 bases between. Germline V gene lookup returns CDR1 LNHNV and CDR2 YYDKDF (reference sequence).

This sequence joins TRBV9 and TRBJ2-5, with 7 bases fitting TRBD2. V dropped 1 base and J dropped 5; count of bases not matched to a gene: 8. CDR1 and CDR2 from the germline V gene are SGDLS and YYNGEE. CDR3 length: 15 residues. Here the CDR3 reads CASSVSGGSGETQYF. CDR3 DNA sequence: TGTGCCAGCAGCGTATCGGGCGGGAGTGGCGAGACCCAGTACTTC.

As for this clonotype: One junction end does not reproduce the germline sequence, and a read error may be involved. The chain joins TRBV7-9 to TRBJ2-3, with 13 bases aligning to TRBD2. The germline CDR1 and CDR2 sequences are SEHNR and FQNEAQ (reference sequence). The CDR3 sequence is 15 residues long. The CDR3 reads CASSPGTSGAGTQYF. CDR3 sequence (DNA): TGTGCCAGCAGCCCAGGGACTAGCGGGGCGGGTACGCAGTACTTT.

This clonotype was detected ten times or more. The chain uses TRBV3-1 and TRBJ1-6, with D maybe TRBD1 (6 bases). The CDR3 has 13 residues. Trimming removed 5 bases at V and 10 bases at J, with 12 bases between. Germline CDR1 and CDR2: LGHDT and YNNKEL (reference sequence). The CDR3 bases are TGTGCCAGCAGCTACACAGGGAACTCACCCCTCCACTTT. Protein product: CASSYTGNSPLHF.

On this clonotype: Sequence at one end of the junction differs from germline and may be a read error. Here the CDR3 reads CAGSDVLVSYEQYF. CDR3 DNA sequence: TGTGCCGGCAGTGACGTTTTAGTCTCCTACGAGCAGTACTTT. J is TRBJ2-7 and V is TRBV2; D gene unclear. Germline V lookup: CDR1 SNHLY, CDR2 FYNNEI. There are 14 residues in the CDR3.

The chain couples TRBV2 to TRBJ2-5; D may be TRBD2 (6 bases). The length of the CDR3 is 13 residues. V was clipped by 6 bases and J by 4 bases, with 12 bases between them. Germline CDR1 and CDR2: SNHLY and FYNNEI. CDR3 in DNA: TGTGCCAGCAGGCTAGCGTTAAGAGAGACCCAGTACTTC. It translates to CASRLALRETQYF.

The chain employs TRBV7-2 and TRBJ1-3; the D is unclear. The CDR3 extends over 16 amino acids. V was trimmed by 3 bases and J by 0 bases, leaving 12 bases between them. Germline V CDR1 and CDR2: SGHTA, FQGNSA. CDR3 in amino acids: CASSFSSGGSGNTIYF. Written as DNA, the CDR3 is TGTGCCAGCAGCTTTAGTAGCGGAGGCTCTGGAAACACCATATATTTT.

A note on this clonotype: The junction does not match germline at one end; this may be a read error. This chain connects TRBV2 to TRBJ1-6, with D unclear. Per germline, CDR1 SNHLY and CDR2 FYNNEI. The CDR3 is 15 residues long. The CDR3 loop is CASSGREVYNSPLHF. The CDR3, as DNA: TGTGCTAGCAGTGGGAGGGAGGTCTATAATTCACCCCTCCACTTT.